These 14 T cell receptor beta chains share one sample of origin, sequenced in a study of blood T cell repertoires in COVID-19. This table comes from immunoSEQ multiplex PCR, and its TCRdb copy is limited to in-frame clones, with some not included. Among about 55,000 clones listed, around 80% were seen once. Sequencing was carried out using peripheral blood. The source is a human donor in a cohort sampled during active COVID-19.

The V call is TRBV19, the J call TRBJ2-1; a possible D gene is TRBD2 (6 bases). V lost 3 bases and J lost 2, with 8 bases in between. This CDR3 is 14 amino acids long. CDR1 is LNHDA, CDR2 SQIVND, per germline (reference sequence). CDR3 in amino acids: CASSMGGTYNEQFF. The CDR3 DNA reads TGTGCCAGTAGTATGGGCGGGACCTACAATGAGCAGTTCTTC.

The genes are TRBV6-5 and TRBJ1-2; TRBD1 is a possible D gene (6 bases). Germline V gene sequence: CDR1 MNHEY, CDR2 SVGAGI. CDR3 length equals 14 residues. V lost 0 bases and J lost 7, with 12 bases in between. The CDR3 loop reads CASSYSRTVAGYTF. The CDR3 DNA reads TGTGCCAGCAGTTACTCTCGGACAGTAGCTGGCTACACCTTC.

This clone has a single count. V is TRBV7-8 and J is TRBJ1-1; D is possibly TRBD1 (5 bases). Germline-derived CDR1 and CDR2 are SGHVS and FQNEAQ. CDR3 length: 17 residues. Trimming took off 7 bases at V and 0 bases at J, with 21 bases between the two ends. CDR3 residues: CASKRQSPTFMNTEAFF. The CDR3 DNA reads TGTGCCAGCAAACGACAGTCCCCAACCTTCATGAACACTGAAGCTTTCTTT.

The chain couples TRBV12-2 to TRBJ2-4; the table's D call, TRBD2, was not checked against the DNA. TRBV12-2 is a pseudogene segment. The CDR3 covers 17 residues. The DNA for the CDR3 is TGTGCAAGTCGCTTAGACGAGGGTTTGGGGGCCAAAAACATTCAGTACTTC. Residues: CASRLDEGLGAKNIQYF.

The CDR3 region has the DNA TGTGCCATCAGTGACAGGGGGACCTACGAGCAGTACTTC. Protein: CAISDRGTYEQYF. J is TRBJ2-7 and V is TRBV10-3; 7 positions agree with TRBD1. From germline, CDR1 is ENHRY and CDR2 SYGVKD. Trimming cost V 3 bases and J 2 bases; bases outside gene matches: 1. The CDR3 is 13 amino acids.

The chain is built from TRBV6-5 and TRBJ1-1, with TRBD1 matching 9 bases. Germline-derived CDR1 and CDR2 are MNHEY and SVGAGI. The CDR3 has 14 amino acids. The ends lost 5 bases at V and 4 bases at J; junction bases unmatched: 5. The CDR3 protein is CASSNGQGTTEAFF. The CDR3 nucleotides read TGTGCCAGCAGTAACGGACAGGGGACCACTGAAGCTTTCTTT.

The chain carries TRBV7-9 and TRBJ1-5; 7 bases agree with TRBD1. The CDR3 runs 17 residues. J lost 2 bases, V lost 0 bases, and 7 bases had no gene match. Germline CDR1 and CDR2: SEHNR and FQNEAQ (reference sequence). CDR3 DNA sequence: TGTGCCAGCAGCTTAGCCCCGACAGGGATAGGCAATCAGCCCCAGCATTTT. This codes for CASSLAPTGIGNQPQHF.

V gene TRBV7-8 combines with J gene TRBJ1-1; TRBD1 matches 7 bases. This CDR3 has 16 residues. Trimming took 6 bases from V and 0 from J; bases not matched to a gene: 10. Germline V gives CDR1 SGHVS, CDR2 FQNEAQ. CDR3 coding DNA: TGTGCCAGCAGGCTCGGCAGGGGGTATATGAACACTGAAGCTTTCTTT. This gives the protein CASRLGRGYMNTEAFF.

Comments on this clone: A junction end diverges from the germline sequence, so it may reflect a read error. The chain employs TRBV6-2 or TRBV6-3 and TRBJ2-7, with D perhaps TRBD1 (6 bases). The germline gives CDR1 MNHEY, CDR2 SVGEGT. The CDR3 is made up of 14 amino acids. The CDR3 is CATSLDSISYEQYF. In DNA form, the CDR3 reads TGTGCCACCAGTTTGGACAGCATCTCCTACGAGCAGTACTTC.

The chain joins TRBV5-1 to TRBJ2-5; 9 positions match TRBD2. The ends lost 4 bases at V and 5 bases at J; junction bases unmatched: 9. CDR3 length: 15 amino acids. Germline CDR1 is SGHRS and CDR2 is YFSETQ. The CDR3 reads CASSPGTSLGETQYF. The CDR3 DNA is TGCGCCAGCAGCCCGGGGACTAGCTTGGGGGAGACCCAGTACTTC.

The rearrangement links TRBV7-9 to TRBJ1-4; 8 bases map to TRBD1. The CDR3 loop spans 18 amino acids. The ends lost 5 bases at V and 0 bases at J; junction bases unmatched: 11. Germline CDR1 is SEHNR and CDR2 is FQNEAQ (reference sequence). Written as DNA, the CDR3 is TGTGCCAGCAGCCCCTCGGGACAGGCATATGCAACTAATGAAAAACTGTTTTTT. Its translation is CASSPSGQAYATNEKLFF.

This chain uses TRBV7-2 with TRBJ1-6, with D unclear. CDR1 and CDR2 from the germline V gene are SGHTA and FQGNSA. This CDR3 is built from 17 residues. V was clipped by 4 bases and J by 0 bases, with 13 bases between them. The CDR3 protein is CASSSARMSSYNSPLHF. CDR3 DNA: TGTGCCAGCAGCTCCGCGCGGATGAGCTCCTATAATTCACCCCTCCACTTT.

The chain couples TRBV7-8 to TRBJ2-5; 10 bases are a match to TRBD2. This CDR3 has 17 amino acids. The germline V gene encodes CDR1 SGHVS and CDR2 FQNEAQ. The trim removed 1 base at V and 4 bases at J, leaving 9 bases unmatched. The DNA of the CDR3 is TGTGCCAGCAGCTTAGGAGCCAGGTTAGCGGGAGGAGAGACCCAGTACTTC. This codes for CASSLGARLAGGETQYF.

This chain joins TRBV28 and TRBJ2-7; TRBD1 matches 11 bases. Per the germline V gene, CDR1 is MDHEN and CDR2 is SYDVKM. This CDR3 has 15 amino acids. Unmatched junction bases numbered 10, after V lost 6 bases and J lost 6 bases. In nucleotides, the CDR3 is TGTGCCAGCAGAGTCTCCGTCGGGACAGGGGGCGAGCAGTACTTC. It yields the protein CASRVSVGTGGEQYF.